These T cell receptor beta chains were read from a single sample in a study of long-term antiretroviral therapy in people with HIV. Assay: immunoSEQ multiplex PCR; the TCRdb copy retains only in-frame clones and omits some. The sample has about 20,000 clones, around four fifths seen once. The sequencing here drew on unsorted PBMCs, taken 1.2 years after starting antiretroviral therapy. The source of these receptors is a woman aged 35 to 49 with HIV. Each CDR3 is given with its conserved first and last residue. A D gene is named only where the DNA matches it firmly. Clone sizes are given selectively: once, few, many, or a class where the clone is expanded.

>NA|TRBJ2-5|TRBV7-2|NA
CASSLRALGETQYF
TGTGCCAGCAGCCTAAGGGCCCTAGGCGAGACCCAGTACTTC
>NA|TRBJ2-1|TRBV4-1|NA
CASSQGDLNNEQFF
TGCGCCAGCAGCCAGGGGGACTTAAACAATGAGCAGTTCTTC
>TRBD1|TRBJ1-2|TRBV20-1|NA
CSASTGWSYTF
TGCAGTGCGTCGACAGGGTGGAGCTACACCTTC
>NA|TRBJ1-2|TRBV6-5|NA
CASSPGGVQPYGYTF
TGTGCCAGCAGTCCCGGGGGAGTCCAGCCCTATGGCTACACCTTC
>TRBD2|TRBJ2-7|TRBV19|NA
CASSETSGRAMQYF
TGTGCCAGTAGCGAGACTAGCGGGAGGGCAATGCAGTACTTC
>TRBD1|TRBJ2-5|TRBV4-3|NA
CASSQDWTGGREAQYF
TGCGCCAGCAGCCAAGACTGGACAGGGGGCAGGGAGGCCCAGTACTTC
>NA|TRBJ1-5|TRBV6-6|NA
CASSYLGHQPQHF
TGTGCCAGCAGTTACCTTGGGCATCAGCCCCAGCATTTT
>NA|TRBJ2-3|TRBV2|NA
CASTDGVGAGDTQYF
TGTGCCAGCACCGACGGCGTCGGGGCGGGGGATACGCAGTATTTT
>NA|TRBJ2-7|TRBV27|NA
CASSPRQREQYF
TGTGCCAGCAGTCCCCGACAGCGCGAGCAGTACTTC
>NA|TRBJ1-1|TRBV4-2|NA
CASSQEWMDPEAFF
TGTGCCAGCAGCCAAGAGTGGATGGACCCTGAAGCTTTCTTT
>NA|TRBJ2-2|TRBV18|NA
CASSPWARHTGELFF
TGTGCCAGCTCACCTTGGGCTAGACACACCGGGGAGCTGTTTTTT
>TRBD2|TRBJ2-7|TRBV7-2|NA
CASSLPRGASGSFYEQYF
TGTGCCAGCAGCTTACCTCGGGGGGCTAGCGGGAGTTTCTACGAGCAGTACTTC
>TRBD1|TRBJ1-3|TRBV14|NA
CASSQFGQGNTIYF
TGTGCCAGCAGCCAATTTGGACAGGGTAACACCATATATTTT
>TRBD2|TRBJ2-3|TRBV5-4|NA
CASRPLAGGEDTQYF
TGTGCCAGCAGGCCACTAGCGGGAGGGGAGGATACGCAGTATTTT
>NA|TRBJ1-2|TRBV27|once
CASSLGGFYGYTF
TGTGCCAGCAGTTTAGGGGGGTTCTATGGCTACACCTTC
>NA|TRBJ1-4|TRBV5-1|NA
CASSLQGGDEKLFF
TGCGCCAGCAGCTTGCAGGGAGGAGATGAAAAACTGTTTTTT
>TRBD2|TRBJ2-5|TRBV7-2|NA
CASSDPGLAEETQYF
TGTGCCAGCAGCGATCCGGGACTAGCGGAAGAGACCCAGTACTTC
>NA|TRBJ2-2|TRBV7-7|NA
CASRPGENTGELFF
TGTGCCAGCAGGCCAGGGGAGAACACCGGGGAGCTGTTTTTT
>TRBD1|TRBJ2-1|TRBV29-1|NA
CSVEDPMNDRPGQGLRGYNEQFF
TGCAGCGTTGAGGACCCCATGAACGATCGACCGGGACAGGGTTTGAGAGGGTACAATGAGCAGTTCTTC
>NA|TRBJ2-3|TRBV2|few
CASSSTTDTQYF
TGTGCCAGCAGCAGTACGACAGATACGCAGTATTTT
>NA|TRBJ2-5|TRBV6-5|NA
CASSLPGKTQYF
TGTGCCAGCAGTTTACCGGGGAAGACCCAGTACTTC
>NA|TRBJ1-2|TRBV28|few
CASSAQGRGYTF
TGTGCCAGCAGCGCTCAGGGTCGTGGCTACACCTTC
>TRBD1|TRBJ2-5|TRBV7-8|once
CASSSPGQEQETQYF
TGTGCCAGCAGCTCGCCGGGACAGGAACAAGAGACCCAGTACTTC
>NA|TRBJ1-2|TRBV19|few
CASSISGLNYGYTF
TGTGCCAGTAGTATAAGCGGTCTTAACTATGGCTACACCTTC
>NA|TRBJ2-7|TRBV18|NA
CASSPGTAWVSGEQYF
TGTGCCAGCTCACCAGGTACAGCCTGGGTTTCTGGGGAGCAGTACTTC
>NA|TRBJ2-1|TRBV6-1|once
CASTRRGDEQFF
TGTGCCAGCACCCGAAGGGGGGATGAGCAGTTCTTC
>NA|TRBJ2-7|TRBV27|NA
CASSVSGSYEQYF
TGTGCCAGCAGTGTTTCGGGATCCTACGAGCAGTACTTC
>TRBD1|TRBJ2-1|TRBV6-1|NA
CASSEMTGSNEQFF
TGTGCCAGCAGTGAAATGACAGGGAGTAATGAGCAGTTCTTC
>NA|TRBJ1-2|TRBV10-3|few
CAISETGLNYGYTF
TGTGCCATCAGTGAGACAGGGTTGAACTATGGCTACACCTTC
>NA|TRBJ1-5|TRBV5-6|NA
CASSPGGGRLNQPQHF
TGTGCCAGCAGCCCGGGTGGAGGGAGGTTAAATCAGCCCCAGCATTTT
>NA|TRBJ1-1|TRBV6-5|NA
CASSYSSSSNTEAFF
TGTGCCAGCAGTTACTCATCCAGTTCCAACACTGAAGCTTTCTTT
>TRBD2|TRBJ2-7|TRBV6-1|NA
CASNQREGLWEQYF
TGTGCCAGCAACCAGCGGGAGGGCCTTTGGGAGCAGTACTTC
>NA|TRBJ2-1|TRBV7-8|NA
CASSLERGSSYNEQFF
TGTGCCAGCAGCTTAGAAAGGGGGAGCTCCTACAATGAGCAGTTCTTC
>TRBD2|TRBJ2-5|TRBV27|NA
CASSLGTSGQETQYF
TGTGCCAGCAGTCTCGGGACTAGTGGGCAAGAGACCCAGTACTTC
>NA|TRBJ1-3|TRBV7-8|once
CASSLARTDRNTIYF
TGTGCCAGCAGCTTAGCGAGGACAGACAGAAACACCATATATTTT